These 13 T cell receptor beta chains share one sample of origin, sequenced in a study of Ad26.COV2.S vaccination and SARS-CoV-2 variants. The method was immunoSEQ multiplex PCR; TCRdb's version includes in-frame clones alone and lacks a portion of them. Here the sample spans hundreds of thousands of clones, 75% to 95% being singletons. Treatment denoted: around 19 received Ad26.COV2.S at low or high dose, single or two shots; about five received placebo; per-sample allocation not given. Day 63 after the first vaccine or placebo injection was the time point for sampling. Specimen: peripheral blood, collected in a trial of Ad26.COV2.S vaccine versus placebo. Every receptor here comes from a person between 18 and 65 years old who received the Ad26.COV2.S COVID-19 vaccine or a placebo.

V usage is TRBV7-6 and J usage is TRBJ2-2; tentative D call: TRBD2 (5 bases). Germline CDR1 is SGHVS and CDR2 is FNYEAQ. The CDR3 spans 14 residues. Deletions cut 0 bases from V and 6 bases from J, with 8 bases between. The CDR3 protein is CASSLATGSGELFF. CDR3 DNA: TGTGCCAGCAGCTTAGCAACGGGGTCCGGGGAGCTGTTTTTT.

The chain combines TRBV2 with TRBJ1-5, with D maybe TRBD1 (6 bases). The germline gives CDR1 SNHLY, CDR2 FYNNEI. This CDR3 contains 15 residues. V lost 7 bases and J lost 2, with 15 bases in between. The CDR3 sequence: CASTSDSGGNQPQHF. Here the CDR3 DNA reads TGTGCCAGCACCTCGGACAGTGGGGGCAATCAGCCCCAGCATTTT.

J is TRBJ1-5 and V is TRBV28; a weak D match, TRBD1 (6 bases). Trimming cost V 10 bases and J 1 base, with 14 bases left between them. The CDR3 extends over 14 amino acids. The germline CDR1 and CDR2 sequences are MDHEN and SYDVKM. In nucleotides, the CDR3 is TGTGCCACCAAACAGGGCGGGAGCAATCAGCCCCAGCATTTT. It translates to CATKQGGSNQPQHF.

J is TRBJ2-1 and V is TRBV4-3; 9 bases fit TRBD2. The CDR3 contains 16 residues. After removal of 0 bases from V and 8 bases from J, the junction contained 8 bases not matched to a gene. The V gene's germline CDR1 is LGHNA and CDR2 YSLEER. CDR3 sequence: CASSQDLISGSDEQFF. In DNA, the CDR3 is TGCGCCAGCAGCCAAGATCTTATTAGCGGGAGCGATGAGCAGTTCTTC.

The chain has TRBV2 and TRBJ1-1, with TRBD1 identical over 10 bases. J was trimmed by 5 bases and V by 5 bases; bases with no gene match: 5. The CDR3 covers 14 residues. CDR1 and CDR2 (germline): SNHLY, FYNNEI. The CDR3 loop is CASSRRDRGTEAFF. In DNA, the CDR3 is TGTGCCAGCAGTCGGAGGGACAGGGGAACTGAAGCTTTCTTT.

The rearrangement uses TRBV4-1 and TRBJ2-7, with 7 bases fitting TRBD2. The CDR3 covers 15 residues. Germline V gene sequence: CDR1 MGHRA, CDR2 YSYEKL. Unmatched junction bases numbered 7, after V lost 4 bases and J lost 1 base. CDR3 in amino acids: CASSLSSGTSYEQYF. CDR3 sequence (DNA): TGCGCCAGCAGCCTCTCTAGCGGCACTTCCTACGAGCAGTACTTC.

The chain employs TRBV4-1 and TRBJ2-1; the D gene is possibly TRBD2 (6 bases). This CDR3 has 15 residues. The V gene lost 0 bases and the J gene lost 10 bases, with 16 bases spanning the gap. Per germline, CDR1 MGHRA and CDR2 YSYEKL. The CDR3 reads CASSQEGVGLREQFF. DNA for the CDR3: TGCGCCAGCAGCCAAGAAGGGGTGGGACTGAGAGAGCAGTTCTTC.

V gene TRBV7-9 combines with J gene TRBJ2-3; 7 bases are shared with TRBD2. The CDR3 covers 13 residues. V was clipped by 3 bases and J by 4 bases; unmatched bases: 1. Looked up from germline, CDR1 is SEHNR and CDR2 is FQNEAQ (reference sequence). CDR3 loop: CASSFGGADTQYF. The CDR3 nucleotides are TGTGCCAGCAGCTTTGGGGGGGCAGATACGCAGTATTTT.

The J gene is TRBJ2-2, the V gene TRBV9; 8 bases match TRBD1. Germline lookup yields CDR1 SGDLS and CDR2 YYNGEE. The trim removed 2 bases at V and 7 bases at J, leaving 7 bases unmatched. The CDR3 covers 15 residues. The CDR3: CASSVSQGAGGELFF. The CDR3 DNA reads TGTGCCAGCAGCGTCTCTCAGGGGGCTGGCGGGGAGCTGTTTTTT.

This clone was counted once. The CDR3 nucleotides are TGTGCCAGCAGCGCCGGCTACGAGCAGTACTTC. Encoded protein: CASSAGYEQYF. The chain links TRBV6-2 or TRBV6-3 to TRBJ2-7; D ambiguous. V was trimmed by 6 bases and J by 3 bases, leaving 6 bases between them. Germline CDR1 and CDR2: MNHEY and SVGEGT. The CDR3 is 11 amino acids.

The chain uses TRBV13 and TRBJ2-7; 13 nucleotides match TRBD2. Germline V gives CDR1 PRHDT, CDR2 FYEKMQ (reference sequence). The CDR3 has 16 residues. Trimming removed 3 bases from V and 6 bases from J; junction bases left unmatched: 8. CDR3 loop: CASSFGLAGVGSEQYF. CDR3 bases: TGTGCCAGCAGCTTCGGACTAGCGGGAGTAGGGTCCGAGCAGTACTTC.

The rearrangement links TRBV19 to TRBJ1-4; no firm D call. Germline-derived CDR1 and CDR2 are LNHDA and SQIVND (reference sequence). The CDR3 spans 13 residues. Trimming removed 8 bases at V and 8 bases at J, with 15 bases between. The CDR3 DNA reads as TGTGCCAGTGGCGTTCCCCTGAGGGAAAAACTGTTTTTT. Translated, it gives CASGVPLREKLFF.

The chain recombines TRBV15 with TRBJ2-2; perhaps TRBD2 as D (5 bases). Looked up from germline, CDR1 is LNHNV and CDR2 is YYDKDF (reference sequence). The CDR3 totals 16 residues. V was pared by 0 bases and J by 0 bases, with 8 bases between. The CDR3 region is CATSRDPGSNTGELFF. The CDR3 nucleotides are TGTGCCACCAGCAGAGATCCGGGATCGAACACCGGGGAGCTGTTTTTT. Based on the CDR3 plus reference TRBV15 and TRBJ2-2, the full variable domain is DAMVIQNPRYQVTQFGKPVTLSCSQTLNHNVMYWYQQKSSQAPKLLFHYYDKDFNNEADTPDNFQSRRPNTSFCFLDIRSPGLGDTAMYLCATSRDPGSNTGELFFGEGSRLTVL.